Given below is one T cell receptor (beta chain) in context. Some clones are missing from TCRdb's copy, which holds only in-frame ones; the method was immunoSEQ multiplex PCR. Among about 340,000 clones listed, approximately 86% were seen once. Germline CDR1 and CDR2: SGHTA and FQGNSA. The CDR3 is 15 residues long. The V and J ends lost 2 bases and 4 bases, in that order; junction bases with no gene match: 7. This sample was taken from a study of blood T cell repertoires in COVID-19. About the study: The United States, Italy and Spain were the sources of the acute and convalescent COVID-19 samples. The cDNA or gDNA used as material had been derived from T cells, B-cell-depleted T cells, or PBMCs.

The cohort comprised adults aged 18 to 89 years residing in under 30 US areas. This TCR was sampled from a woman aged 40 to 49 with acute COVID-19. The J gene is TRBJ2-7, the V gene TRBV7-2; 8 bases agree with TRBD1. Sequencing was performed on PBMCs or T cells enriched from blood (not recorded which). This CDR3 is CASSLSGRGLYEQYF. The CDR3 nucleotides are TGTGCCAGCAGCTTATCGGGCAGGGGGCTTTACGAGCAGTACTTC.